The T cell receptor beta chain under discussion was sequenced for a study of Graves' ophthalmopathy and Graves' hyperthyroidism. Whole-study results and caveats: Blood was where most expanded thyroid clonotypes above 0.001 frequency also turned up.

Scientists amplified the TCR beta CDR3 regions from RNA transcripts. In the first round, RT-PCR was carried out with HTBI primers, and a multiplex PCR formed the second round. TCRdb recomputed calls from the multiplex PCR reads with MiXCR, one row per CDR3 protein. The top ten clones hold roughly 10% of a sample with over a million distinct CDR3 sequences, 35% to 45% of them seen once. CDR1 is SEHNR, CDR2 FQNEAQ, per germline (reference sequence). This CDR3 has 14 residues. V lost 5 bases, J lost 2 bases, and 12 bases lay in between. Remarks on this clonotype: Its antigen is still unknown.

The sequenced sample was peripheral blood or thyroid tissue (not recorded which). This sequence joins TRBV7-9 and TRBJ2-5; D may be TRBD2 (5 bases). The sequence came from an adult man with Graves' hyperthyroidism. CDR3 loop: CASSPEGSQETQYF. In DNA, the CDR3 is TGTGCCAGCAGCCCAGAGGGTTCACAAGAGACCCAGTACTTC.